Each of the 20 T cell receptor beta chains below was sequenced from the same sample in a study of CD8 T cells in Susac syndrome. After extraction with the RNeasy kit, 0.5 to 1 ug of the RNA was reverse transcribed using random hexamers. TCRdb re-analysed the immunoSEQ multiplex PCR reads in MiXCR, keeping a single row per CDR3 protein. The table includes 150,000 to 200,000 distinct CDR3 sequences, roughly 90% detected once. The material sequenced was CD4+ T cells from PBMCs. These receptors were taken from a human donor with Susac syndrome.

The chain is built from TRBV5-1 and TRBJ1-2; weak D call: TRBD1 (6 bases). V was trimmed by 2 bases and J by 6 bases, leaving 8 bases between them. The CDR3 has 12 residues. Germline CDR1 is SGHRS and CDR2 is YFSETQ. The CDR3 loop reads CASSFDRHGYTF. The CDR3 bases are TGCGCCAGCAGCTTCGACAGGCATGGCTACACCTTC.

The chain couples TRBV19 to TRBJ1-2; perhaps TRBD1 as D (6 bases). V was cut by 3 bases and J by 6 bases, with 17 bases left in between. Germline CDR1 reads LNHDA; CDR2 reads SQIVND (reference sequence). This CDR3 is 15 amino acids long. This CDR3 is CASSITQGRRDGYTF. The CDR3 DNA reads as TGTGCCAGTAGTATTACTCAGGGGCGCAGAGATGGCTACACCTTC.

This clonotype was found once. This CDR3 reads CASSRYRESNQPQHF. The CDR3 DNA reads TGTGCCAGTAGTCGGTACAGGGAATCGAATCAGCCCCAGCATTTT. The chain uses TRBV19 and TRBJ1-5; D perhaps matches TRBD1 (6 bases). Germline V gene data show CDR1 as LNHDA and CDR2 as SQIVND (reference sequence). V lost 5 bases, J lost 4 bases, and 15 bases lay in between. The CDR3 runs 15 residues.

The CDR3 coding sequence is TGCAGTGCTGTCGACAGGGACGATCAGCCCCAGCATTTT. The encoded protein is CSAVDRDDQPQHF. The rearrangement joins TRBV20-1 to TRBJ1-5, with 7 bases matching TRBD1. The V segment lost 5 bases and the J segment 5 bases; nucleotides outside the gene matches: 6. Germline assignment: CDR1 DFQATT and CDR2 SNEGSKA (reference sequence). CDR3 length equals 13 residues.

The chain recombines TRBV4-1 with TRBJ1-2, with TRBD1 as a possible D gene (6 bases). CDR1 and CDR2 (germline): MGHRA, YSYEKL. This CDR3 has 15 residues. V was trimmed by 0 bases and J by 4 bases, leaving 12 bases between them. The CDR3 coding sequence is TGCGCCAGCAGCCAAGATGGGGGCATGGGCTATGGCTACACCTTC. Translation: CASSQDGGMGYGYTF.

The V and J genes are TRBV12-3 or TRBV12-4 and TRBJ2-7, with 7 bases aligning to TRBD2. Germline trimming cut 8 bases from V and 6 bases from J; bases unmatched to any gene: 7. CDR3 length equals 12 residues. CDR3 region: CASRTGTIEQYF. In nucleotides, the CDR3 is TGTGCCAGCCGTACCGGGACTATCGAGCAGTACTTC.

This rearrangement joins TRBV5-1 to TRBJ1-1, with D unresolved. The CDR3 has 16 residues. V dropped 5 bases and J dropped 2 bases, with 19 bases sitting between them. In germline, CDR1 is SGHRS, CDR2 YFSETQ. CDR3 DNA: TGCGCCAGCAGACTGCAGGCGGCTAAGGGAAACACTGAAGCTTTCTTT. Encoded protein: CASRLQAAKGNTEAFF.

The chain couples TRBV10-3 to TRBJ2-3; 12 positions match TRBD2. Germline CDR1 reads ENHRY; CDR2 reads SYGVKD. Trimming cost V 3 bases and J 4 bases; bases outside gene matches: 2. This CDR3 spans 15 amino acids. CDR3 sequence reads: CAISDSSGGADTQYF. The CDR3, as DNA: TGTGCCATCAGTGACTCTAGCGGGGGGGCAGATACGCAGTATTTT.

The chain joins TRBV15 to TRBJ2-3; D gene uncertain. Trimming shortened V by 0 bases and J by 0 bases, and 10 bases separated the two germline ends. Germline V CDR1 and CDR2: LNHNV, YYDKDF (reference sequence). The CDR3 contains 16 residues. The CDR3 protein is CATSRDRAASTDTQYF. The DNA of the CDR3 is TGTGCCACCAGCAGAGATCGGGCAGCTAGCACAGATACGCAGTATTTT.

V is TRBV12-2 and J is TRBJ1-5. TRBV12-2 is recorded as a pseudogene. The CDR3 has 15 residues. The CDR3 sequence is CASRHIKGEDQPQHF. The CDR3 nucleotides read TGTGCAAGTCGACATATCAAGGGGGAGGATCAGCCCCAGCATTTT.

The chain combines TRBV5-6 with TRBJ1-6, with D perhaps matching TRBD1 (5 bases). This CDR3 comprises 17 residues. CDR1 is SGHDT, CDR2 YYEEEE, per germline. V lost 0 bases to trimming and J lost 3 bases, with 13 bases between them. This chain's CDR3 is CASSLAVTGIYNSPLHF. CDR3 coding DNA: TGTGCCAGCAGCTTGGCAGTCACAGGAATCTATAATTCACCCCTCCACTTT.

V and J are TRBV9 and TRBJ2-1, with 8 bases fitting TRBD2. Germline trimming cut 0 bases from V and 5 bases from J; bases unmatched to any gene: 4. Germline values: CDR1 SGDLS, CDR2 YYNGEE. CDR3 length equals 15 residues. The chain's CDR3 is CASSVVAGGHNEQFF. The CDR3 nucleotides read TGTGCCAGCAGCGTAGTGGCGGGAGGACACAATGAGCAGTTCTTC. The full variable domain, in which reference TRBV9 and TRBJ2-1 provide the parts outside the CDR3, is DSGVTQTPKHLITATGQRVTLRCSPRSGDLSVYWYQQSLDQGLQFLIQYYNGEERAKGNILERFSAQQFPDLHSELNLSSLELGDSALYFCASSVVAGGHNEQFFGPGTRLTVL.

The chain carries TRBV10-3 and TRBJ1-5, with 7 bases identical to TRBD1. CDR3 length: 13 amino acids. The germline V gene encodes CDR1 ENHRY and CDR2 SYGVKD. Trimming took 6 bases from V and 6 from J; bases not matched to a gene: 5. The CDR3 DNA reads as TGTGCCATCAGCGACAGGGAGGCTCAGCCCCAGCATTTT. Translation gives CAISDREAQPQHF.

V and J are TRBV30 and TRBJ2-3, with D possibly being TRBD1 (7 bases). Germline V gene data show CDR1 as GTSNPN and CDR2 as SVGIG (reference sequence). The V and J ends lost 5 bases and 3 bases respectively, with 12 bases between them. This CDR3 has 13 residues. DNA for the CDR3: TGTGCCTGGGTCAGGGGGGCGACAGATACGCAGTATTTT. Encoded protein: CAWVRGATDTQYF.

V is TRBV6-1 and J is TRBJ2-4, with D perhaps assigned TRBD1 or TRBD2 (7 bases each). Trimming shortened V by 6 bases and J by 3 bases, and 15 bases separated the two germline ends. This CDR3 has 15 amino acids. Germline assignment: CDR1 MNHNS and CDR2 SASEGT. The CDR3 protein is CASRGGGAGKNIQYF. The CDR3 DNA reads TGTGCCAGCAGGGGAGGGGGCGCAGGCAAAAACATTCAGTACTTC.

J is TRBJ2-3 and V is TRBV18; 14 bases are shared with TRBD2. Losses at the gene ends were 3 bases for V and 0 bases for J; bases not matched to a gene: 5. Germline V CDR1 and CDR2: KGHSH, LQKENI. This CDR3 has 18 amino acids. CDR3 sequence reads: CASSPGLAGAGSTDTQYF. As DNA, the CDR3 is TGTGCCAGCTCACCGGGACTAGCGGGGGCCGGGAGCACAGATACGCAGTATTTT.

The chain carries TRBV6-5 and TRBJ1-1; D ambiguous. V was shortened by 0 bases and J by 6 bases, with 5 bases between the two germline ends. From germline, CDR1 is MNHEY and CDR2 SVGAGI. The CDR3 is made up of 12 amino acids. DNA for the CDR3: TGTGCCAGCAGTTACTCGAAAGCTGAAGCTTTCTTT. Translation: CASSYSKAEAFF.

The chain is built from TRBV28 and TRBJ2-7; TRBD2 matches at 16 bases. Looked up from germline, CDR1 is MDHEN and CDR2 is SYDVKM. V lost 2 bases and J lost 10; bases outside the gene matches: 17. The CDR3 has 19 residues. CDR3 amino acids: CASSLVAALGLAGGPVQYF. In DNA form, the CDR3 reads TGTGCCAGCAGTTTAGTAGCAGCCCTGGGACTAGCGGGAGGGCCGGTCCAGTACTTC. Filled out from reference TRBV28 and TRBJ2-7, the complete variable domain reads DVKVTQSSRYLVKRTGEKVFLECVQDMDHENMFWYRQDPGLGLRLIYFSYDVKMKEKGDIPEGYSVSREKKERFSLILESASTNQTSMYLCASSLVAALGLAGGPVQYFGPGTRLTVT.

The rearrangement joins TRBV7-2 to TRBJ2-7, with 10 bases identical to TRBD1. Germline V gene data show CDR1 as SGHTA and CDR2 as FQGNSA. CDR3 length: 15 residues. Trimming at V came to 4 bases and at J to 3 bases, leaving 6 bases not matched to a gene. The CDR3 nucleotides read TGTGCCAGCAGCTCGACAGGGGGCGCGCGCTACGAGCAGTACTTC. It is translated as CASSSTGGARYEQYF.

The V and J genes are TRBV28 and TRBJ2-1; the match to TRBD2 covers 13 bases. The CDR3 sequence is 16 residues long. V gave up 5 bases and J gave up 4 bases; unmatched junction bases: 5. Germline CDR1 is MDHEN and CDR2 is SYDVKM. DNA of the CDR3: TGTGCCAGCAGTCGGACTAGCGGGAGTCCTTACAATGAGCAGTTCTTC. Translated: CASSRTSGSPYNEQFF.